What follows is one T cell receptor beta chain and its context. Its antigen is still unknown. The data originate from a study of shared clonotypes between healthy human individuals. Study-wide results and caveats: Non-shared clonotypes were found to have lower generation probabilities than the clonotypes that were shared by all four of the sorted-subset donors. Naive subsets generally had larger estimated richness than memory subsets.

About 30,000 T cell genomes, or around 0.2 ug DNA, went into the sorted-subset replicate PCRs. The repertoire was sequenced with immunoSEQ multiplex PCR; TCRdb's copy has only in-frame clones and lacks some. The sample contains 2 million to 2.5 million clones, 80% to 95% of which appear only once. The germline V gene encodes CDR1 LGHNA and CDR2 YSLEER. CDR3 length equals 15 residues. V was pared by 0 bases and J by 3 bases, with 5 bases of the junction left unmatched. This sequence was found in a young man in good health. Some clones in this sample may be carry-over from other donors' samples. The sequencing sample was made of naive CD4+ T cells from PBMCs. The subset: CD45RA+ positively selected. V gene TRBV4-3 combines with J gene TRBJ2-7; 7 bases agree with TRBD2. CDR3 nucleotide sequence: TGCGCCAGCAGCCAAGATCAAGCGGGATACTACGAGCAGTACTTC. Protein: CASSQDQAGYYEQYF.